The clone carrying this T cell receptor beta chain was observed a few times. What it binds is not known. V shed 8 bases, J shed 9 bases, and the junction held 3 bases outside the gene matches. Germline loops: CDR1 LNHDA, CDR2 SQIVND (reference sequence). The CDR3 runs 11 residues. This record belongs to a study of shared clonotypes between healthy human individuals. Study-wide results and caveats: Few donors restricted represented genetic and exposure-history diversity. Among a handful of donors, roughly 5% of naive CD4 clonotypes were found in common.

Sequenced by immunoSEQ multiplex PCR; TCRdb stores in-frame clones only, minus some. The repertoire consists of 600,000 to 700,000 clones, with approximately 73% occurring once and the leading ten covering 1.5% to 2%. The gene calls are TRBV19 and TRBJ2-1, with TRBD2 matching over 8 bases. The sample consisted of memory CD4+ T cells sorted from blood. Subset described: CD45RA-negative fraction. The receptor's source is a woman aged 25 to 39 in good health. This CDR3 reads CASSGGSEQFF. CDR3 bases: TGTGCCAGTTCGGGGGGGAGTGAGCAGTTCTTC. Combining the CDR3 with reference TRBV19 and TRBJ2-1 gives the whole variable domain DGGITQSPKYLFRKEGQNVTLSCEQNLNHDAMYWYRQDPGQGLRLIYYSQIVNDFQKGDIAEGYSVSREKKESFPLTVTSAQKNPTAFYLCASSGGSEQFFGPGTRLTVL.